Listed below are T cell receptor gamma chains from one sample, sequenced in a study of human gamma delta and Vdelta1 T cells. TCRdb re-analyzed the PCR reads via CATT. The repertoire holds around 4,500 gamma-chain clones, with around a third as singletons. Their antigen targets remain unknown. The sequenced sample was Vdelta1 gamma-delta T cells from blood grown in culture (DOT cells). These receptors all stem from a human donor in good health. The conserved cysteine and the conserved F or W are not part of the CDR3 here. Clone size is not always given. Where it is, it says once, few, many or a class for expanded clones.

abundance	v_gene	j_gene	CDR3aa
few	TRGV4	TRGJ1/TRGJ2	ATWDGFQMNYYKKL
few	TRGV10	TRGJ1/TRGJ2	AAWDHPPYYKKL
few	TRGV8	TRGJ1/TRGJ2	ATWDKGYKKL
-	TRGV4	TRGJ1/TRGJ2	ATWDGPGNYYKKL
few	TRGV10	TRGJ1/TRGJ2	AAWGENYYKKL
-	TRGV4	TRGJ1/TRGJ2	ATWDGPGYKKL
few	TRGV4	TRGJ1/TRGJ2	ATWDEDYYKKL
-	TRGV4	TRGJ1/TRGJ2	ATWGRDYKKL
-	TRGV9	TRGJP	ALWEASQELGKKIKV
once	TRGV2	TRGJ1/TRGJ2	ATWDGPGPLQKL
once	TRGV9	TRGJ1/TRGJ2	ALWEVRRKKL
-	TRGV4	TRGJ1/TRGJ2	ATWDGLGYKKL
few	TRGV8	TRGJP2	ATWVNTSSDWIKT
-	TRGV4	TRGJ1/TRGJ2	ATFLAYKKL
-	TRGV4	TRGJ1/TRGJ2	ATWDGPSYYKKL
-	TRGV5	TRGJP2	ATWDRPGSSDWIKT
-	TRGV2	TRGJ1/TRGJ2	ATWHHRGYYKKL
-	TRGV9	TRGJP1	ALWEVEGDTTGWFKI
-	TRGV10	TRGJ1/TRGJ2	AAWEQGYKKL
few	TRGV3	TRGJ1/TRGJ2	ATWEKDYKKL
few	TRGV9	TRGJ1/TRGJ2	ALWTNFYYKKL
-	TRGV2	TRGJ1/TRGJ2	ATWDGQRYYYKKL
-	TRGV5	TRGJ1/TRGJ2	ATWDRREKL
few	TRGV9	TRGJ1/TRGJ2	ALWEVSNSYKKL
-	TRGV2	TRGJP2	ATWDDWIKT
-	TRGV9	TRGJ1/TRGJ2	ALWEKRNYYKKL
-	TRGV2	TRGJP2	ATWDRVSSDWIKT
few	TRGV4	TRGJ1/TRGJ2	ATWDARPLYYKKL
once	TRGV3	TRGJ1/TRGJ2	ATWDRRNYKKL
few	TRGV4	TRGJ1/TRGJ2	ATWDGPKYKKL
-	TRGV2	TRGJP2	ATWDGPYTPYGCSDWIKT
few	TRGV4	TRGJP1	ATWDEHYTTGWFKI
-	TRGV2	TRGJP2	ATWDGGGSSDWIKT
-	TRGV5	TRGJ1/TRGJ2	ATWEKVGYKKL